This TCR beta chain is from a study of early T cells in non-severe SARS-CoV-2 infection. At the level of the study: The study sequenced bulk RNA from unsorted whole blood, with chains unpaired.

Researchers attached unique molecular identifiers to individual cDNA molecules. TCRdb recomputed calls from the 5' RACE reads with MiXCR, one row per CDR3 protein. The profile shows about 60,000 distinct CDR3 sequences, approximately 5.6% of them singletons. Germline V gene data show CDR1 as SGHTA and CDR2 as FQGNSA. Between the trimmed V and J ends, which lost 5 bases and 6 bases, there was a span of 16 bases. This CDR3 region has 14 residues. Material for sequencing was whole blood. This sequence originates from an adult who was a healthcare worker with PCR-confirmed SARS-CoV-2 infection or an uninfected control (not recorded which). This sequence joins TRBV7-2 and TRBJ2-5, with D unclear. The CDR3 reads CASSPTASLQTQYF. CDR3 nucleotide sequence: TGTGCCAGCAGCCCCACGGCTAGTCTCCAGACCCAGTACTTC.